This T cell receptor (beta chain) was sequenced for a study of beta chain features in type 1 diabetes. Study overall: Comparable age, gender and cell yields were observed in patients relative to healthy donors.

CDR1 and CDR2 from the germline V gene are GTSNPN and SVGIG (reference sequence). Trimming cost V 2 bases and J 4 bases, with 12 bases left between them. This CDR3 is built from 14 residues. Notes on this clone: Its antigen is not identified.

cDNA synthesis used the whole RNA isolate, giving expressed TCRB sequences. The table came from immunoSEQ multiplex PCR; TCRdb's copy has only in-frame clones and leaves some out. Here the sample spans approximately 140,000 clones, 6.9% being singletons. Study outcomes and limitations: A potential influence of HLA type upon TCRB rearrangement remained unresolved herein.

CD45RO/CCR7/CD25/CD127/CD95/CD27 sorting isolated CD4+ naive, central memory, regulatory and stem cell-like memory cells. Populations isolated by sorting all had purity greater than 98%. Sequences were obtained from central memory CD4+ T cells from blood. The chain couples TRBV30 to TRBJ1-5; D possibly corresponds to TRBD1 (5 bases). The TCR originated in a woman in her twenties or thirties in good health. CDR3 DNA sequence: TGTGCCTGGAGTAGCATGGGGCAGAATCAGCCCCAGCATTTT. Its translation: CAWSSMGQNQPQHF. The full variable domain, with the rest looked up from reference TRBV30 and TRBJ1-5, is SQTIHQWPATLVQPVGSPLSLECTVEGTSNPNLYWYRQAAGRGLQLLFYSVGIGQISSEVPQNLSASRPQDRQFILSSKKLLLSDSGFYLCAWSSMGQNQPQHFGDGTRLSIL.